The sequence of this T cell receptor (beta chain) was determined in a study of shared clonotypes between healthy human individuals. Study context: Each donor contributed plates that comprised three CD4 naive, three CD4 memory, two CD8 naive and one CD8 memory. Points from the study as a whole: With few donors, the genetic and exposure-history diversity represented was limited.

Germline CDR1 reads MGHRA; CDR2 reads YSYEKL. This CDR3 spans 13 amino acids. This clone was detected once. What it recognizes is unknown. The naive CD8 fraction comprised CD45RO-negative cells positively selected for CCR7 and excluded terminally differentiated effector memory CD45RA+ cells. Approximately 200 ng DNA, about 30,000 T cell genomes, went into each sorted-subset replicate PCR. Only in-frame clones appear in the TCRdb table, and some are missing; sequencing was by immunoSEQ multiplex PCR. The data contain nearly 600,000 clones, around 95% of them singletons. The chain combines TRBV4-1 with TRBJ2-5; D might be TRBD2 (5 bases). The end of the DNA aligns better with TRBJ2-7, so the J call may be wrong. The specimen was naive CD8+ T cells sorted from blood. The receptor's source is a woman in her twenties or thirties in good health. The CDR3 is CASSRQGSYEQYF. CDR3 in DNA: TGCGCCAGCAGCCGGCAAGGGAGTTACGAGCAGTACTTC.